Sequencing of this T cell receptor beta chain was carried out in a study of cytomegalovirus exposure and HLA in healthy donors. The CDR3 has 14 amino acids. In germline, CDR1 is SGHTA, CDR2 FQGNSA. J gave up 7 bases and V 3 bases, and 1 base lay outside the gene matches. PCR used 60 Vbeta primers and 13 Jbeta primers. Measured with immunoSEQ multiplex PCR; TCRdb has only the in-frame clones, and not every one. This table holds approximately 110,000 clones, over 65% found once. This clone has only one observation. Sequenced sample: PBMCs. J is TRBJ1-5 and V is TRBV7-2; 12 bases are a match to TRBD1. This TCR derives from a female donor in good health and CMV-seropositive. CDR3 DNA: TGTGCCAGCAGCTTGGGACAGGGGGCCCAGCCCCAGCATTTT. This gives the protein CASSLGQGAQPQHF.